The TCR beta chain under discussion was sequenced for a study of cytomegalovirus exposure and HLA in healthy donors. Study summary: The 110 or so validation repertoires, a later analysis reported, used the same platform as the approximately 700 first-cohort repertoires.

As concerns this clone: Its target is unknown.

Clones were sequenced by immunoSEQ multiplex PCR, and TCRdb holds only the in-frame ones, with some missing. The repertoire holds over 150,000 clones, with 75% to 95% as singletons. The donors were part of the validation cohort, which consisted of approximately 110 subjects and was separate from the first cohort of roughly 620 subjects. The CDR3 contains 18 residues. Germline values: CDR1 SNHLY, CDR2 FYNNEI. The V segment lost 6 bases and the J segment 1 base; nucleotides outside the gene matches: 12. Notes on the study in general: Some public TCRs appeared in many individuals, while most sequences were rare. Subsequent analysis revealed that first-cohort TCR clusters tended to co-occur in the approximately 120 validation repertoires.

The chain couples TRBV2 to TRBJ2-6; 7 nucleotides match TRBD1. The sequence derives from a woman younger than 30 in good health and CMV-seropositive. Sequenced material: PBMCs. The CDR3 reads CASSSMGQRTSGANVLTF. CDR3 DNA: TGTGCCAGCAGCTCTATGGGACAGCGAACGTCTGGGGCCAACGTCCTGACTTTC.